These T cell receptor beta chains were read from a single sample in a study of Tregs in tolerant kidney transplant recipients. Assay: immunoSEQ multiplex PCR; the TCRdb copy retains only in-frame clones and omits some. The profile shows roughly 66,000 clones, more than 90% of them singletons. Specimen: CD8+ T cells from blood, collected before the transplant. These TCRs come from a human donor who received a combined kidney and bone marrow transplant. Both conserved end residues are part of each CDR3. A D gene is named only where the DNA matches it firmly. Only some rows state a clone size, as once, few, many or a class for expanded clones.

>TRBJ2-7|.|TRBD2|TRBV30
TGTGCCTGGAGTGTAGTCGGGGGGTCCGTCTACGAGCAGTACTTC
CAWSVVGGSVYEQYF
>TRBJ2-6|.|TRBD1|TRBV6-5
TGTGCCAGCAGTTACTGGACAGGTGAAGGGGCCAACGTCCTGACTTTC
CASSYWTGEGANVLTF
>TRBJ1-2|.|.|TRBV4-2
TGTGCCAGCAGCCAAGAGGTGGGCAGTTACTATGGCTACACCTTC
CASSQEVGSYYGYTF
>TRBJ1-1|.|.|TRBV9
TGTGCCAGCAGCGAGCGGACAGAATTGAACACTGAAGCTTTCTTT
CASSERTELNTEAFF
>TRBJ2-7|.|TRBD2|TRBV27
TGTGCCAGCAGTTGGGCGGCGGGGGGCGGCGCCGGGCAGTACTTC
CASSWAAGGGAGQYF
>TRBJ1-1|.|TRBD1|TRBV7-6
TGTGCCAGCAGCTCGGGACAGAAGAACACTGAAGCTTTCTTT
CASSSGQKNTEAFF
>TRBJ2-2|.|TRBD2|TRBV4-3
TGCGCCAGCAGCCAAGGGACTAGCACCGGGGAGCTGTTTTTT
CASSQGTSTGELFF
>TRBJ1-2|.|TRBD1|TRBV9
TGTGCCAGCAGCGTAGGGGACAGGAACTATGGCTACACCTTC
CASSVGDRNYGYTF
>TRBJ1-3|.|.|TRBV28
TGTGCCAGCAGTTTTGGGCATCCCGTTTCTGGAAACACCATATATTTT
CASSFGHPVSGNTIYF
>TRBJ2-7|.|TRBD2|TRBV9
TGTGCCAGCAGCGTAGATGCTAGCGGGCTCTACGAGCAGTACTTC
CASSVDASGLYEQYF
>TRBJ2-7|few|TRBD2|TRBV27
TGTGCCAGCAGTTTATCAGCGGGGATGTACGAGCAGTACTTC
CASSLSAGMYEQYF
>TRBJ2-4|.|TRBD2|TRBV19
TGTGCCAGCCAAGCCGGGACTAGGGCCAAAAACATTCAGTACTTC
CASQAGTRAKNIQYF
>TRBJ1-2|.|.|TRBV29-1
TGCAGCGTTGATGCGGGGAACTATGGCTACACCTTC
CSVDAGNYGYTF
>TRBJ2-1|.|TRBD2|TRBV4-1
TGCGCCAGCAGCCAAGATAACGGGGGGGCTGGGAATGAGCAGTTCTTC
CASSQDNGGAGNEQFF
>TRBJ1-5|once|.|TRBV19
TGTGCCAGTAGTGTGGGCAGCCGGGGGAATCAGCCCCAGCATTTT
CASSVGSRGNQPQHF
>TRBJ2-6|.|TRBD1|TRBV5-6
TGTGCCAGCGGGACAGGGTCTGGGGCCAACGTCCTGACTTTC
CASGTGSGANVLTF
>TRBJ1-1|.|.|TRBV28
TGTGCCAGCAGTTTTCGGGGGGTCACGAACACTGAAGCTTTCTTT
CASSFRGVTNTEAFF
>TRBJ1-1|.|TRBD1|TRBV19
TGTGCCAGTAGTATCGGAGGCAGGGGGCCGGCCACTGAAGCTTTCTTT
CASSIGGRGPATEAFF
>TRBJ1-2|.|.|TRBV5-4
TGTGCCAGCAGCTTACGAACCGGGACACAGAGGGGTTATGGCTACACCTTC
CASSLRTGTQRGYGYTF
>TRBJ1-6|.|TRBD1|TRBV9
TGTGCCAGCAGCGTAGAGGGACAGGAAAATTCACCCCTCCACTTT
CASSVEGQENSPLHF
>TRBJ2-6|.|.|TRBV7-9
TGTGCCAGCAGCTGGGGGGTACTCAAGGAGCGGTCTGGGGCCAACGTCCTGACTTTC
CASSWGVLKERSGANVLTF
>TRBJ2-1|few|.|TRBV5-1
TGCGCCAGCAGCTTGGCCCCGGAGGACGAGCAGTTCTTC
CASSLAPEDEQFF
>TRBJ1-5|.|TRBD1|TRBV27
TGTGCCAGCAGTTTCCAGGGGGGAAATCAGCCCCAGCATTTT
CASSFQGGNQPQHF
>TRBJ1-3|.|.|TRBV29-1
TGCAGCGTTGAAGACCCGACTCCCGGAGGAAACACCATATATTTT
CSVEDPTPGGNTIYF
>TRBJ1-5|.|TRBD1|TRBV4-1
TGCGCCAGCAGCCAAGAGGGGGACAGGGATTATCAGCCCCAGCATTTT
CASSQEGDRDYQPQHF
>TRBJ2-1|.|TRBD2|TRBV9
TGTGCCAGCAGCGAGGGCGGGAGCTCCTACAATGAGCAGTTCTTC
CASSEGGSSYNEQFF
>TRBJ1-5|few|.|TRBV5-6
TGTGCCAGCAGCTTGGAGGGACATAGCAATCAGCCCCAGCATTTT
CASSLEGHSNQPQHF
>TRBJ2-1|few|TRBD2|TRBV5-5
TGTGCCAGCAGCTTGACAGCGGGGGGGTATGAGCAGTTCTTC
CASSLTAGGYEQFF
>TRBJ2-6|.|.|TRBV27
TGTGCCAGCAGTTTAAGCGGTACTGGGGCCAACGTCCTGACTTTC
CASSLSGTGANVLTF
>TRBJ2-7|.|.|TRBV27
TGTGCCAGCAGTTTATCGCCTAGGAACTACTACGAGCAGTACTTC
CASSLSPRNYYEQYF
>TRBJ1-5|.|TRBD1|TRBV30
TGTGCCTGGGAGACAGGGGAGCATCAGCCCCAGCATTTT
CAWETGEHQPQHF
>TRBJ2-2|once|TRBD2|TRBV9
TGTGCCAGCAGCCCGAGAGAGGGAACTAGCGCTACCGGGGAGCTGTTTTTT
CASSPREGTSATGELFF
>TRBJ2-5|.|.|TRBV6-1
TGTGCCAGCAGTCAAGTTACAACGGTGACAGACCGACAAGAGACCCAGTACTTC
CASSQVTTVTDRQETQYF
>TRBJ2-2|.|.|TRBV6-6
TGTGCCAGCAGTTCCCTACAGGGGAGGTCCGGGGAGCTGTTTTTT
CASSSLQGRSGELFF
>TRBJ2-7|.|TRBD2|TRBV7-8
TGTGCCAGCAGCCCTCCGACTAGCGGGCCGATATACGAGCAGTACTTC
CASSPPTSGPIYEQYF
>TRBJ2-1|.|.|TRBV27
TGTGCCAGTCGATTAGCGAGCAATGAGCAGTTCTTC
CASRLASNEQFF
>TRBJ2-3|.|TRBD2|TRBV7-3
TGTGCCAGCAGCGCCACGACTAGCCTGGGAGATACGCAGTATTTT
CASSATTSLGDTQYF
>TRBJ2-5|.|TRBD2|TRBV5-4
TGTGCCAGCAGCCCGAGACTAGCGGGCGAACAAGAGACCCAGTACTTC
CASSPRLAGEQETQYF
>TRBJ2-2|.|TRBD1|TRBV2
TGTGCCAGCAGTGAATCGGACAGGAGAAACACCGGGGAGCTGTTTTTT
CASSESDRRNTGELFF
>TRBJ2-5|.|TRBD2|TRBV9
TGTGCCAGCAGTCCCGGGATTAGCGGGTTCCAAGAGACCCAGTACTTC
CASSPGISGFQETQYF
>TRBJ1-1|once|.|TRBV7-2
TGTGCCAGCAGCTTTCATAACGGGATGAACACTGAAGCTTTCTTT
CASSFHNGMNTEAFF
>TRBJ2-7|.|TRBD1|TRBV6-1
TGTGCCAGCACCAAAACCGGGACAGGGAGTTACGAGCAGTACTTC
CASTKTGTGSYEQYF
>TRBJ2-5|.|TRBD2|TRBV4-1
TGCGCCAGCAGCCGAGTGATAGCGGGGCACCAAGAGACCCAGTACTTC
CASSRVIAGHQETQYF
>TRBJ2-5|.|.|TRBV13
TGTGCCAGCAGCTTATACCGGGTCGGGGAGACCCAGTACTTC
CASSLYRVGETQYF
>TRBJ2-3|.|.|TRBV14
TGTGCCAGCAGCGAACTCCGAGTCAGGGATACGCAGTATTTT
CASSELRVRDTQYF
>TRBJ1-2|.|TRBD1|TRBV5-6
TGTGCCAGCAGCTTCGGACAGGGGGCAAAGGGCTACACCTTC
CASSFGQGAKGYTF
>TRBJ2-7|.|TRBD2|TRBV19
TGTGCCAGTAGTAGCGGGAGTCTTGCCAACGAGCAGTACTTC
CASSSGSLANEQYF
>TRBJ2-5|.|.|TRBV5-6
TGTGCCAGCAGCTTCGGGAGTTCGGAGACCCAGTACTTC
CASSFGSSETQYF
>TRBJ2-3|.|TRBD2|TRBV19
TGTGCCAGTAGTATTGGGCTAGCGGGAGGGGTAGATACGCAGTATTTT
CASSIGLAGGVDTQYF
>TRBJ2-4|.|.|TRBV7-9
TGTGCCAGCAGCTTAGCGGATGAGGGCATTCAGTACTTC
CASSLADEGIQYF
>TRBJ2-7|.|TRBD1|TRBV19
TGTGCCAGTTCCCCTTTGCAGGGGGCCTCCTACGAGCAGTACTTC
CASSPLQGASYEQYF
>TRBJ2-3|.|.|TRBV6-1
TGTGCCAGCAGTGAAGAGAGGGGAGGACACACAGATACGCAGTATTTT
CASSEERGGHTDTQYF
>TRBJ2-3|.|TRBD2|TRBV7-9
TGTGCCATCCCAACTAGCGGAGGCACAGATACGCAGTATTTT
CAIPTSGGTDTQYF
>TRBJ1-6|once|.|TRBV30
TGTGCCTGGAAAGGTTTGCGGAATTCACCCCTCCACTTT
CAWKGLRNSPLHF
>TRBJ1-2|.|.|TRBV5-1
TGCGCCAGCGAGGGAAAGATCGGTTCGAAGACCTATGGCTACACCTTC
CASEGKIGSKTYGYTF
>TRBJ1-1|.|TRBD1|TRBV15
TGTGCCACCAGCAGCCTTACAGGGGACACTGAAGCTTTCTTT
CATSSLTGDTEAFF